A single sample is the source of the 14 T cell receptor beta chains below, sequenced in a study of blood T cell repertoires in COVID-19. The data were produced by immunoSEQ multiplex PCR, yet TCRdb's version contains in-frame clones alone and is incomplete. The repertoire holds approximately 360,000 clones, with about 89% as singletons. Source material: peripheral blood. These receptors came from a man in his forties with acute or convalescent COVID-19.

As concerns this clone: The identical CDR3 is also encoded by other nucleotide sequences in the sample. J is TRBJ2-7 and V is TRBV7-9; TRBD2 matches at 11 bases. The J segment lost 4 bases and the V segment lost 2 bases, leaving 1 base of the junction unmatched. This CDR3 is built from 14 residues. In germline, CDR1 is SEHNR, CDR2 FQNEAQ (reference sequence). DNA for the CDR3: TGTGCCAGCAGCTTAACTAGCGGGAGTTACGAGCAGTACTTC. Translating it yields CASSLTSGSYEQYF.

A single count supports this clone. Other DNA sequences of this sample code for an identical CDR3. This sequence joins TRBV7-9 and TRBJ1-1, with 7 bases that match TRBD1. Germline assignment: CDR1 SEHNR and CDR2 FQNEAQ (reference sequence). The J segment lost 3 bases and the V segment lost 2 bases, leaving 0 bases of the junction unmatched. CDR3 length: 13 residues. The CDR3 region is CASSLQGDTEAFF. Here the CDR3 DNA reads TGTGCCAGCAGCTTACAGGGGGACACTGAAGCTTTCTTT. Variable domain in full (rest from reference TRBV7-9 and TRBJ1-1): DTGVSQNPRHKITKRGQNVTFRCDPISEHNRLYWYRQTLGQGPEFLTYFQNEAQLEKSRLLSDRFSAERPKGSFSTLEIQRTEQGDSAMYLCASSLQGDTEAFFGQGTRLTVV.

The chain uses TRBV5-6 and TRBJ2-1; 8 bases align to TRBD2. V dropped 0 bases and J dropped 1; count of bases not matched to a gene: 9. Germline V gene lookup returns CDR1 SGHDT and CDR2 YYEEEE. The CDR3 is made up of 18 amino acids. CDR3 bases: TGTGCCAGCAGCTTGGTGGCCGGGGGGGCCTCGTCCTACAATGAGCAGTTCTTC. Translation: CASSLVAGGASSYNEQFF.

The chain is built from TRBV11-2 and TRBJ2-7, with D unresolved. The ends were cut back, 5 bases at V and 3 bases at J, with 8 bases in the middle. Germline values: CDR1 SGHAT, CDR2 FQNNGV. This CDR3 has 12 amino acids. The CDR3 sequence: CASSPGFYEQYF. The CDR3 DNA reads as TGTGCCAGCAGCCCAGGATTCTACGAGCAGTACTTC.

J is TRBJ2-3 and V is TRBV10-3; D not certain. V was pared by 8 bases and J by 7 bases, with 16 bases between. The CDR3 is made up of 13 amino acids. Germline lookup yields CDR1 ENHRY and CDR2 SYGVKD. CDR3 sequence (DNA): TGTGCCATCGGCTTAGAGACTCAAAATACGCAGTATTTT. This translates into CAIGLETQNTQYF.

The chain combines TRBV5-8 with TRBJ2-3, with D possibly being TRBD2 (6 bases). The germline V gene encodes CDR1 SGHTS and CDR2 YDEGEE. This CDR3 has 15 residues. V was shortened by 6 bases and J by 1 base, with 15 bases between the two germline ends. The DNA of the CDR3 is TGTGCCAGCACCGCGGCCTGGGGGGGCACAGATACGCAGTATTTT. This gives the protein CASTAAWGGTDTQYF.

The rearrangement joins TRBV5-5 to TRBJ2-7; TRBD2 is a possible D gene (5 bases). Trimming stripped 0 bases from V and 3 bases from J, with 13 bases between. This CDR3 spans 15 amino acids. The V gene's germline CDR1 is SGHKS and CDR2 YYEKEE (reference sequence). The CDR3 reads CASSLAPSLVYEQYF. CDR3 nucleotide sequence: TGTGCCAGCAGCTTGGCCCCTAGCTTAGTCTACGAGCAGTACTTC. The full variable domain, rest sourced from reference TRBV5-5 and TRBJ2-7, is DAGVTQSPTHLIKTRGQQVTLRCSPISGHKSVSWYQQVLGQGPQFIFQYYEKEERGRGNFPDRFSARQFPNYSSELNVNALLLGDSALYLCASSLAPSLVYEQYFGPGTRLTVT.

The V call is TRBV7-9, the J call TRBJ1-1; 7 nucleotides align to TRBD1. The CDR3 contains 15 residues. Germline CDR1 and CDR2: SEHNR and FQNEAQ (reference sequence). The ends lost 1 base at V and 4 bases at J; junction bases unmatched: 6. The CDR3 sequence: CASSLVVQGSTEAFF. The CDR3 coding sequence is TGTGCCAGCAGCTTAGTAGTACAGGGGAGCACTGAAGCTTTCTTT. Looking up the rest from reference TRBV7-9 and TRBJ1-1 gives the full variable domain: DTGVSQNPRHKITKRGQNVTFRCDPISEHNRLYWYRQTLGQGPEFLTYFQNEAQLEKSRLLSDRFSAERPKGSFSTLEIQRTEQGDSAMYLCASSLVVQGSTEAFFGQGTRLTVV.

This clone was picked up one time. The chain links TRBV27 to TRBJ2-2; 7 positions agree with TRBD1. Trimming at V came to 6 bases and at J to 0 bases, leaving 4 bases not matched to a gene. CDR1 and CDR2 from the germline V gene are MNHEY and SMNVEV (reference sequence). The CDR3 loop spans 15 amino acids. CDR3 residues: CASRKTGTNTGELFF. The CDR3 DNA follows: TGTGCCAGCAGAAAGACAGGGACGAACACCGGGGAGCTGTTTTTT.

The rearrangement links TRBV25-1 to TRBJ1-3; weak D call: TRBD1 (6 bases). This CDR3 has 18 amino acids. Germline V gives CDR1 MGHDK, CDR2 SYGVNS. V shed 5 bases and J shed 4 bases, with 24 bases lying between them. The CDR3 sequence: CASSFLSRGQVGGNTIYF. CDR3 bases: TGTGCCAGCAGTTTTCTTTCCAGGGGTCAGGTGGGAGGAAACACCATATATTTT.

This clone was seen a handful of times. The chain recombines TRBV10-3 with TRBJ2-5, with 7 bases fitting TRBD1. The CDR3 extends over 13 amino acids. V trimming: 4 bases; J trimming: 5 bases; junction bases outside the gene matches: 4. Per the germline V gene, CDR1 is ENHRY and CDR2 is SYGVKD. As DNA, the CDR3 is TGTGCCATCAGTGTTGACAGGGATGAGACCCAGTACTTC. This codes for CAISVDRDETQYF.

CDR3 in amino acids: CASKGQVPNKQYF. CDR3 nucleotide sequence: TGTGCCAGCAAAGGACAGGTCCCTAACAAGCAGTACTTC. The rearrangement joins TRBV2 to TRBJ2-7; TRBD1 matches 7 bases. CDR3 size: 13 residues. Germline assignment: CDR1 SNHLY and CDR2 FYNNEI. The ends lost 7 bases at V and 8 bases at J; junction bases unmatched: 11. Full variable domain (rest looked up from reference TRBV2 and TRBJ2-7): EPEVTQTPSHQVTQMGQEVILRCVPISNHLYFYWYRQILGQKVEFLVSFYNNEISEKSEIFDDQFSVERPDGSNFTLKIRSTKLEDSAMYFCASKGQVPNKQYFGPGTRLTVT.

The chain combines TRBV5-8 with TRBJ1-4; a possible D gene is TRBD1 (6 bases). The V gene's germline CDR1 is SGHTS and CDR2 YDEGEE. The CDR3 is made up of 18 amino acids. V was trimmed by 3 bases and J by 0 bases, leaving 18 bases between them. The CDR3 nucleotides are TGTGCCAGCAGCTGGACGACAGGAACCTTTGCAACTAATGAAAAACTGTTTTTT. Translated, it gives CASSWTTGTFATNEKLFF.

The V and J genes are TRBV5-1 and TRBJ1-3; D might be TRBD1 (6 bases). CDR3 length: 15 residues. From germline, CDR1 is SGHRS and CDR2 YFSETQ. V was pared by 1 base and J by 4 bases, with 12 bases between. This CDR3 reads CASSLMGAQGNTIYF. In DNA, the CDR3 is TGCGCCAGCAGCTTGATGGGGGCGCAGGGAAACACCATATATTTT.